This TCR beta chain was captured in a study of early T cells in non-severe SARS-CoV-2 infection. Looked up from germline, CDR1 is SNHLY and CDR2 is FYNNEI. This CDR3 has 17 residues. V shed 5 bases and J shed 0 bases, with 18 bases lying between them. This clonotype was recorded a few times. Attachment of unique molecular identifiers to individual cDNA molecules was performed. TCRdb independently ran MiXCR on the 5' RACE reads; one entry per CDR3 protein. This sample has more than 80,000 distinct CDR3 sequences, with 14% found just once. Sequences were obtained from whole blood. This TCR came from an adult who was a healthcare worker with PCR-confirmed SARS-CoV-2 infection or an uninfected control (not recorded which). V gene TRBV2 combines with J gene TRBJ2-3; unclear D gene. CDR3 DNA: TGTGCCAGCAGTATAAGACCCGCTCGCTCTAGCACAGATACGCAGTATTTT. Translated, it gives CASSIRPARSSTDTQYF.